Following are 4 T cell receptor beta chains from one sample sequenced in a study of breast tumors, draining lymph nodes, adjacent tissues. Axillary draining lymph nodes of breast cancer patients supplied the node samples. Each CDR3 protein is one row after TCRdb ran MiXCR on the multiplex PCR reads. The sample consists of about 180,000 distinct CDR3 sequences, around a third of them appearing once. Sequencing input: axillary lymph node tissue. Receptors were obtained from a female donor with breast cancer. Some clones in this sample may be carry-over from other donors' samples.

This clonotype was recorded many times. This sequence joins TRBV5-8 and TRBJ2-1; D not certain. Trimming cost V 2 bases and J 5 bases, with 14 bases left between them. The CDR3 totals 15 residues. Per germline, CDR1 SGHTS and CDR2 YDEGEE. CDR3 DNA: TGTGCCAGCAGCTTCGGGCGGACGGTTAACAATGAGCAGTTCTTC. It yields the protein CASSFGRTVNNEQFF.

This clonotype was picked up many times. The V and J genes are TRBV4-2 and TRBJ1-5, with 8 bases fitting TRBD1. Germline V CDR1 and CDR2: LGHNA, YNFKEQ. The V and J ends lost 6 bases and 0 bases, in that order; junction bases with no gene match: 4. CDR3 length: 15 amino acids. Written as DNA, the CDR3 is TGTGCCAGCAGTCGGGACAGGTTTAGCAATCAGCCCCAGCATTTT. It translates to CASSRDRFSNQPQHF.

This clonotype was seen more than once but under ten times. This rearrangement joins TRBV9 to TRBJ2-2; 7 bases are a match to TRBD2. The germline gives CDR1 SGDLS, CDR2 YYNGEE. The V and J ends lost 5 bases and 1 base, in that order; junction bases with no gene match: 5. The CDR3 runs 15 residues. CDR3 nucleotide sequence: TGTGCCAGCAGACCGGGGGAGGGGAACACCGGGGAGCTGTTTTTT. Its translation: CASRPGEGNTGELFF.

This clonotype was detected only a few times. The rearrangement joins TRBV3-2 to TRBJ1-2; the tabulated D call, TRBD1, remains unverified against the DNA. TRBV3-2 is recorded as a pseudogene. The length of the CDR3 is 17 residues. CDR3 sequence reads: CASSLRDRGRPPYGYTF. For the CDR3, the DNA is TGTGCCAGCAGCCTGAGGGACAGGGGGCGCCCTCCCTATGGCTACACCTTC.